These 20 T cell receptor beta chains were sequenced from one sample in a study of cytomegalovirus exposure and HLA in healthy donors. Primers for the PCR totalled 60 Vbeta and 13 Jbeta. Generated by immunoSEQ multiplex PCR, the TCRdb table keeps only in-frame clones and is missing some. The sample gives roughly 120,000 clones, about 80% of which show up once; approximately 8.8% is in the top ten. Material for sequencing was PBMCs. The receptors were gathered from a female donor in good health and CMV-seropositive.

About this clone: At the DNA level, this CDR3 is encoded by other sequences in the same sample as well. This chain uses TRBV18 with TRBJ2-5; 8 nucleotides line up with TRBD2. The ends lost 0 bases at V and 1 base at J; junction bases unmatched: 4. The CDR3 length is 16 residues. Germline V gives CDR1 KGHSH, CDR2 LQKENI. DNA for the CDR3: TGTGCCAGCTCACCACCGAGCGGGGGCCCCCAAGAGACCCAGTACTTC. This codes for CASSPPSGGPQETQYF.

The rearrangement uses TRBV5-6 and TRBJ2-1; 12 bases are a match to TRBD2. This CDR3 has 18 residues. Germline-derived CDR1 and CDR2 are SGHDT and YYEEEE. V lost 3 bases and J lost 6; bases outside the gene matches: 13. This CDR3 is CASSYSLAGGVGANEQFF. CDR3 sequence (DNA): TGTGCCAGCAGCTACTCACTAGCGGGGGGAGTCGGGGCCAATGAGCAGTTCTTC.

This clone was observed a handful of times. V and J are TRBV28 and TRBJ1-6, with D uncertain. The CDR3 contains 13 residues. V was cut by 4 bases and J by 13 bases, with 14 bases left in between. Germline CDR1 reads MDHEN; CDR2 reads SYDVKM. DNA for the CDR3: TGTGCCAGCAGTTCCCCCGGAGAGGATCCCCTCCACTTT. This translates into CASSSPGEDPLHF.

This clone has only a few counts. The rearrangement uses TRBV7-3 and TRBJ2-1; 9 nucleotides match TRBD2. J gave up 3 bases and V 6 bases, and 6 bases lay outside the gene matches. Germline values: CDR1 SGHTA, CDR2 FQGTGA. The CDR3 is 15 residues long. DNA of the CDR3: TGTGCCAGCAGTCGATCAGCGGGGGGCTACAATGAGCAGTTCTTC. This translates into CASSRSAGGYNEQFF.

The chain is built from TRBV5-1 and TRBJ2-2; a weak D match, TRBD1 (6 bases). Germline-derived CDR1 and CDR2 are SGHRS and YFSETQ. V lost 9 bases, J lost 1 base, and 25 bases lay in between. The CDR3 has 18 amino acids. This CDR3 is CAIPRRGQEDRNTGELFF. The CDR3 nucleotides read TGCGCCATCCCACGCCGGGGCCAAGAGGACAGGAACACCGGGGAGCTGTTTTTT.

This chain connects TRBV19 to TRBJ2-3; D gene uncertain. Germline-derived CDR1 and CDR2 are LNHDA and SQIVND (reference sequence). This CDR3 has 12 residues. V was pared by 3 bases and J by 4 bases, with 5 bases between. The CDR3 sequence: CASSITADTQYF. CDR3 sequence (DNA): TGTGCCAGTAGTATTACGGCAGATACGCAGTATTTT.

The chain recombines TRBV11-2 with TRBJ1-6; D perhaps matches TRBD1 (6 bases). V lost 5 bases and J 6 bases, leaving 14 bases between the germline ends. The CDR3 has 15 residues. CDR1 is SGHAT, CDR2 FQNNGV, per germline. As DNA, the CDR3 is TGTGCCAGCAGCGAAGCCCAGGGGCTTAATTCACCCCTCCACTTT. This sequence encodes CASSEAQGLNSPLHF. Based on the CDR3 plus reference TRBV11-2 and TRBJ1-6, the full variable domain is EAGVAQSPRYKIIEKRQSVAFWCNPISGHATLYWYQQILGQGPKLLIQFQNNGVVDDSQLPKDRFSAERLKGVDSTLKIQPAKLEDSAVYLCASSEAQGLNSPLHFGNGTRLTVT.

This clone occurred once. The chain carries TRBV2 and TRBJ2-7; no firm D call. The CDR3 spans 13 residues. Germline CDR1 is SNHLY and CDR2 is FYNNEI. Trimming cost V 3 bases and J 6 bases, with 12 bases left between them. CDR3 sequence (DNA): TGTGCCAGCAGTGACTATGCTGCTGGCGAGCAGTACTTC. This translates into CASSDYAAGEQYF.

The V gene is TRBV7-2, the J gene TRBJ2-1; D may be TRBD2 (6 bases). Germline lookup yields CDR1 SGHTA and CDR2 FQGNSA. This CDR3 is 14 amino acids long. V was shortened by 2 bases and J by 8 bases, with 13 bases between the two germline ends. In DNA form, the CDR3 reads TGTGCCAGCAGCTTAACCGGGCGGAGGGATGAGCAGTTCTTC. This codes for CASSLTGRRDEQFF.

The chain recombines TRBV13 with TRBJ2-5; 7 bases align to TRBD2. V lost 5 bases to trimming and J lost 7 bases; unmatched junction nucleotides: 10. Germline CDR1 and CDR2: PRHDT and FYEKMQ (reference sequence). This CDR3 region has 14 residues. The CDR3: CASSPQEGGGTQYF. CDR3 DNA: TGTGCCAGCAGCCCACAAGAGGGCGGGGGGACCCAGTACTTC. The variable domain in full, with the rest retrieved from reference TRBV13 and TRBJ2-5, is AAGVIQSPRHLIKEKRETATLKCYPIPRHDTVYWYQQGPGQDPQFLISFYEKMQSDKGSIPDRFSAQQFSDYHSELNMSSLELGDSALYFCASSPQEGGGTQYFGPGTRLLVL.

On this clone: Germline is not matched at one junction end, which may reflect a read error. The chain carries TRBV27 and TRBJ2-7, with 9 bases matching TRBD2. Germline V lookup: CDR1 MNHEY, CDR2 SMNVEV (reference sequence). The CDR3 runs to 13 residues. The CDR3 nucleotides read TGTGCCAGCAAAACGGCGGGGGGGAGAGAGCAGCACTTC. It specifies CASKTAGGREQHF.

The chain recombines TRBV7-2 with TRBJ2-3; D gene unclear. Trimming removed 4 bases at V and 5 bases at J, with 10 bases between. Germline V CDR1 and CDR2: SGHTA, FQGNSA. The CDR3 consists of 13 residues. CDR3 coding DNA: TGTGCCAGCAGCTCACGCAGACAAGATACGCAGTATTTT. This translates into CASSSRRQDTQYF. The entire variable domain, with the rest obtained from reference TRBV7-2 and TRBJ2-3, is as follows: GAGVSQSPSNKVTEKGKDVELRCDPISGHTALYWYRQSLGQGLEFLIYFQGNSAPDKSGLPSDRFSAERTGGSVSTLTIQRTQQEDSAVYLCASSSRRQDTQYFGPGTRLTVL.

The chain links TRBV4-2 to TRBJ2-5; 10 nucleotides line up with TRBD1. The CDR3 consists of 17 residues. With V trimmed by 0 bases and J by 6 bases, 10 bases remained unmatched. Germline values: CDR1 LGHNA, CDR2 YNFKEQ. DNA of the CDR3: TGTGCCAGCAGCCAAGATAAGCCCGGGACAGGGGCCCAGACCCAGTACTTC. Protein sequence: CASSQDKPGTGAQTQYF.

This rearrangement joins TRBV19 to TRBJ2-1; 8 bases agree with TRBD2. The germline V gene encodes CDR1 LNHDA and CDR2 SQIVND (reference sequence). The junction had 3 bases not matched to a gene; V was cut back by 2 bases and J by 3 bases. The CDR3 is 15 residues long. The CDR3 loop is CASSIQLADYNEQFF. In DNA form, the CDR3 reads TGTGCCAGTAGTATACAACTAGCGGACTACAATGAGCAGTTCTTC.

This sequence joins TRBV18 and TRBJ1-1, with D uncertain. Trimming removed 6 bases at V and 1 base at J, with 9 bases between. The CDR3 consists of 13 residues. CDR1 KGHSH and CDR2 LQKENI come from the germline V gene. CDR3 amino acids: CASSPDWNTEAFF. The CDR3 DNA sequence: TGTGCCAGCTCCCCGGACTGGAACACTGAAGCTTTCTTT. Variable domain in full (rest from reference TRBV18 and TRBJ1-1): NAGVMQNPRHLVRRRGQEARLRCSPMKGHSHVYWYRQLPEEGLKFMVYLQKENIIDESGMPKERFSAEFPKEGPSILRIQQVVRGDSAAYFCASSPDWNTEAFFGQGTRLTVV.

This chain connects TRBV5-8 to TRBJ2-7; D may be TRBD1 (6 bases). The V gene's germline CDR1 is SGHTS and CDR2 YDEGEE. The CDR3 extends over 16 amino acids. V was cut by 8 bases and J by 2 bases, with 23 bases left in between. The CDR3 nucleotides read TGTGCCAGTAGACTTCTCAGGGGCTCCAGGGCCTACGAGCAGTACTTC. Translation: CASRLLRGSRAYEQYF.

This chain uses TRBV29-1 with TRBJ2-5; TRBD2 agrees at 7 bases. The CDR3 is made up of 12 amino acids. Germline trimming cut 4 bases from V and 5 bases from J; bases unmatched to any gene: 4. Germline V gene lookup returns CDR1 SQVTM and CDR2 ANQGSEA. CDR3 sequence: CSVVGGTETQYF. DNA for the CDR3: TGCAGCGTTGTGGGGGGGACGGAGACCCAGTACTTC.

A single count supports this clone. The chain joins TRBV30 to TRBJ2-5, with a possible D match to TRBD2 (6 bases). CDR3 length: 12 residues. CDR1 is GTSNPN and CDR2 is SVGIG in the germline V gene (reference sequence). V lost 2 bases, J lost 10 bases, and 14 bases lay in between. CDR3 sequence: CAWSPGQEGQYF. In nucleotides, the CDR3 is TGTGCCTGGAGTCCCGGGCAGGAGGGCCAGTACTTC.

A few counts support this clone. Here the CDR3 reads CASSPQLFNSPLHF. The CDR3, as DNA: TGTGCCAGCTCACCACAATTATTCAATTCACCCCTCCACTTT. The V call is TRBV18, the J call TRBJ1-6, with D uncertain. Per the germline V gene, CDR1 is KGHSH and CDR2 is LQKENI. This CDR3 comprises 14 residues. Trimming left V 1 base short and J 7 bases short, with 8 bases between.

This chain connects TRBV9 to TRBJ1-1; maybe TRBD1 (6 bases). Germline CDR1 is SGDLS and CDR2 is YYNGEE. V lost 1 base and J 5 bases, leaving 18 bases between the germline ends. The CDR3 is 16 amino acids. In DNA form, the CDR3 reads TGTGCCAGCAGCGTACATGATGGGGGCTCTGGAACTGAAGCTTTCTTT. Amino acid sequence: CASSVHDGGSGTEAFF.